The 25 T cell receptor beta chains below come from one sample, sequenced in a study of blood T cell repertoires in COVID-19. Sequenced by immunoSEQ multiplex PCR; TCRdb stores in-frame clones only, minus some. This sample has 98,000 or so clones, with 75% to 90% found just once. The sequencing sample was made of peripheral blood. These receptors were taken from a man aged 55 to 70 with acute or convalescent COVID-19.

There are a few counts of this clone. This sequence joins TRBV24-1 and TRBJ2-1, with 8 positions matching TRBD2. The CDR3 spans 16 residues. CDR1 is KGHDR, CDR2 SFDVKD, per germline. J gave up 1 base and V 4 bases, and 5 bases lay outside the gene matches. The CDR3 protein is CATSEQAGVSYNEQFF. CDR3 nucleotide sequence: TGTGCCACCAGTGAACAAGCGGGAGTTTCCTACAATGAGCAGTTCTTC.

The V gene is TRBV19, the J gene TRBJ2-2; 12 bases map to TRBD2. The CDR3 is made up of 17 amino acids. Germline V gene data show CDR1 as LNHDA and CDR2 as SQIVND (reference sequence). After removal of 5 bases from V and 3 bases from J, the junction contained 7 bases not matched to a gene. CDR3 in DNA: TGTGCCAGTAGTGGGCCTAGGACTAGCGGGGACACCGGGGAGCTGTTTTTT. Translated, it gives CASSGPRTSGDTGELFF.

The chain has TRBV4-3 and TRBJ2-2; TRBD2 matches 12 bases. Trimming removed 0 bases from V and 4 bases from J; junction bases left unmatched: 9. The CDR3 runs to 19 residues. Looked up from germline, CDR1 is LGHNA and CDR2 is YSLEER. CDR3 loop: CASSQDLLAGGPRTGELFF. The CDR3 nucleotides read TGCGCCAGCAGCCAAGATCTGCTAGCGGGAGGGCCGCGCACCGGGGAGCTGTTTTTT.

The chain joins TRBV19 to TRBJ2-2; TRBD1 agrees at 7 bases. CDR1 and CDR2 (germline): LNHDA, SQIVND (reference sequence). This CDR3 spans 17 amino acids. Trimming at V came to 4 bases and at J to 4 bases, leaving 12 bases not matched to a gene. CDR3 amino acids: CASSKRGRQGSTGELFF. The DNA for the CDR3 is TGTGCCAGTAGTAAAAGGGGTAGACAGGGCTCCACCGGGGAGCTGTTTTTT.

This rearrangement joins TRBV11-3 to TRBJ1-2; D is unclear. The CDR3 runs to 14 residues. V gave up 4 bases and J gave up 3 bases, with 12 bases separating them. Germline V gives CDR1 SGHNT, CDR2 YENEEA. The CDR3 spells CASSSTTPDYGYTF. CDR3 coding DNA: TGTGCCAGCAGCTCGACTACACCAGACTATGGCTACACCTTC.

This rearrangement joins TRBV28 to TRBJ1-5, with TRBD1 as a possible D gene (6 bases). CDR3 length: 17 amino acids. Trimming left V 6 bases short and J 0 bases short, with 18 bases between. In germline, CDR1 is MDHEN, CDR2 SYDVKM. In nucleotides, the CDR3 is TGTGCCAGCAGCCCCCCCCGGACAGAGTATAGCAATCAGCCCCAGCATTTT. It is translated as CASSPPRTEYSNQPQHF.

Only one count was recorded for this clone. The gene calls are TRBV19 and TRBJ2-7, with TRBD2 matching 10 bases. The germline CDR1 and CDR2 sequences are LNHDA and SQIVND (reference sequence). J was trimmed by 3 bases and V by 1 base; bases with no gene match: 3. The CDR3 consists of 15 residues. CDR3 sequence reads: CASSIASSGSYEQYV. CDR3 in DNA: TGTGCCAGTAGTATAGCCTCTAGCGGGAGCTACGAGCAGTACGTC.

The V call is TRBV5-1, the J call TRBJ2-1, with 9 bases identical to TRBD1. This CDR3 has 13 residues. The V and J ends lost 5 bases and 9 bases, in that order; junction bases with no gene match: 6. Germline assignment: CDR1 SGHRS and CDR2 YFSETQ. As DNA, the CDR3 is TGCGCCAGCAGTGGGACAGGGAATGGTGAGCAGTTCTTC. As protein: CASSGTGNGEQFF.

The gene calls are TRBV28 and TRBJ2-7; TRBD1 agrees at 7 bases. This CDR3 spans 13 amino acids. V was pared by 8 bases and J by 2 bases, with 6 bases of the junction left unmatched. Germline CDR1 is MDHEN and CDR2 is SYDVKM. The CDR3 reads CASLRDRTYEQYF. The CDR3 coding sequence is TGTGCCAGCCTCCGGGACAGAACCTACGAGCAGTACTTC. Full variable domain (remainder filled in from reference TRBV28 and TRBJ2-7): DVKVTQSSRYLVKRTGEKVFLECVQDMDHENMFWYRQDPGLGLRLIYFSYDVKMKEKGDIPEGYSVSREKKERFSLILESASTNQTSMYLCASLRDRTYEQYFGPGTRLTVT.

The rearrangement joins TRBV10-3 to TRBJ2-1; maybe TRBD1 (6 bases). The CDR3 runs to 16 residues. Germline CDR1 and CDR2: ENHRY and SYGVKD. V lost 7 bases to trimming and J lost 4 bases, with 20 bases between them. CDR3 sequence: CAITELPPDSYNEQFF. CDR3 bases: TGTGCCATCACCGAACTTCCTCCGGACAGTTACAATGAGCAGTTCTTC.

The chain employs TRBV9 and TRBJ1-5; D remains ambiguous. This CDR3 has 14 amino acids. CDR1 and CDR2 (germline): SGDLS, YYNGEE. The germline V and J ends were trimmed by 0 bases and 5 bases, with 9 bases remaining between them. The CDR3 DNA reads TGTGCCAGCAGCGTAGGAGAGAGTTATCAGCCCCAGCATTTT. Amino acid sequence: CASSVGESYQPQHF. The complete variable domain, with remaining parts taken from reference TRBV9 and TRBJ1-5, reads DSGVTQTPKHLITATGQRVTLRCSPRSGDLSVYWYQQSLDQGLQFLIQYYNGEERAKGNILERFSAQQFPDLHSELNLSSLELGDSALYFCASSVGESYQPQHFGDGTRLSIL.

A few counts support this clone. The chain's CDR3 is CASSLGTSGRRLSVAQYF. The CDR3 DNA follows: TGTGCCAGCAGCTTAGGGACTAGCGGGAGGCGTTTGTCCGTAGCGCAGTATTTT. This chain links TRBV7-2 with TRBJ2-3, with 14 bases aligning to TRBD2. Trimming cost V 1 base and J 10 bases; bases outside gene matches: 13. The CDR3 consists of 18 residues. Germline loops: CDR1 SGHTA, CDR2 FQGNSA. Full variable domain (missing parts from reference TRBV7-2 and TRBJ2-3): GAGVSQSPSNKVTEKGKDVELRCDPISGHTALYWYRQSLGQGLEFLIYFQGNSAPDKSGLPSDRFSAERTGGSVSTLTIQRTQQEDSAVYLCASSLGTSGRRLSVAQYFGPGTRLTVL.

The rearrangement links TRBV9 to TRBJ1-2; TRBD1 matches 10 bases. This CDR3 spans 14 amino acids. J lost 2 bases, V lost 6 bases, and 4 bases had no gene match. Germline lookup yields CDR1 SGDLS and CDR2 YYNGEE. The CDR3 nucleotides are TGTGCCAGCAATATGGACAGGGGGAACTATGGCTACACCTTC. It encodes CASNMDRGNYGYTF.

The chain uses TRBV24-1 and TRBJ2-1; 7 bases align to TRBD2. Germline assignment: CDR1 KGHDR and CDR2 SFDVKD. V gave up 9 bases and J gave up 2 bases; unmatched junction bases: 6. This CDR3 contains 14 residues. CDR3 loop: CATGLAAPYNEQFF. CDR3 coding DNA: TGTGCCACCGGTCTAGCGGCCCCCTACAATGAGCAGTTCTTC.

The chain carries TRBV20-1 and TRBJ2-3; 8 bases are shared with TRBD1. J lost 3 bases, V lost 3 bases, and 8 bases had no gene match. CDR3 length: 15 residues. In germline, CDR1 is DFQATT, CDR2 SNEGSKA (reference sequence). This CDR3 is CSASQPGQETDTQYF. The CDR3 bases are TGCAGTGCTAGTCAACCGGGACAGGAGACAGATACGCAGTATTTT.

V gene TRBV19 combines with J gene TRBJ1-2; perhaps TRBD1 as D (6 bases). The CDR3 runs 14 residues. CDR1 is LNHDA and CDR2 is SQIVND in the germline V gene (reference sequence). The V end lost 5 bases, the J end lost 1 base, and 11 bases lay between the germline ends. CDR3 sequence (DNA): TGTGCCAGTAGTCAGACAGGTGATAACTATGGCTACACCTTC. It encodes CASSQTGDNYGYTF.

The J gene is TRBJ2-3, the V gene TRBV5-1, with 8 bases identical to TRBD2. Germline-derived CDR1 and CDR2 are SGHRS and YFSETQ. The CDR3 is 15 amino acids. The V segment lost 0 bases and the J segment 4 bases; nucleotides outside the gene matches: 4. The CDR3 region is CASSLDGRAPDTQYF. The CDR3 DNA reads TGCGCCAGCAGCTTGGACGGGAGGGCCCCAGATACGCAGTATTTT.

The rearrangement links TRBV27 to TRBJ2-2; D gene uncertain. Germline CDR1 reads MNHEY; CDR2 reads SMNVEV (reference sequence). Trimming shortened V by 5 bases and J by 5 bases, and 15 bases separated the two germline ends. The CDR3 is 15 amino acids. The CDR3 sequence: CASSPRVVSTGELFF. The CDR3 DNA reads TGTGCCAGCAGTCCCCGCGTCGTTTCGACCGGGGAGCTGTTTTTT.

V is TRBV4-1 and J is TRBJ2-7, with TRBD2 matching 10 bases. Germline CDR1 reads MGHRA; CDR2 reads YSYEKL. This CDR3 contains 17 residues. The V gene end was trimmed by 1 base and the J gene end by 0 bases; junction bases not matched to a gene: 6. The CDR3 nucleotides are TGCGCCAGCAGCCAAGCGCCTAGCGGGAGCTACTCCTACGAGCAGTACTTC. Translating it yields CASSQAPSGSYSYEQYF.

This sequence joins TRBV29-1 and TRBJ2-7, with 10 positions matching TRBD1. CDR1 and CDR2 from the germline V gene are SQVTM and ANQGSEA. J lost 5 bases, V lost 4 bases, and 8 bases had no gene match. The CDR3 totals 14 residues. The CDR3 nucleotides read TGCAGCGTTGCAAACTCCGGGACAGGGGACGAGCAGTACTTC. It yields the protein CSVANSGTGDEQYF.

The V and J genes are TRBV10-2 and TRBJ2-2; 8 bases are shared with TRBD1. This CDR3 region has 14 residues. Germline values: CDR1 WSHSY, CDR2 SAAADI. V lost 11 bases to trimming and J lost 3 bases; unmatched junction nucleotides: 8. The CDR3 DNA reads as TGCGCCTCGGCCTTGACAGGGGACACCGGGGAGCTGTTTTTT. Its protein is CASALTGDTGELFF.

This chain connects TRBV3-1 (or the pseudogene TRBV3-2) to TRBJ2-1; the match to TRBD2 covers 16 bases. CDR1 LGHDT and CDR2 YNNKEL come from the germline V gene (reference sequence). The CDR3 is made up of 17 amino acids. With 0 bases clipped from V and 12 bases from J, the junction kept 8 bases outside the gene matches. CDR3 nucleotide sequence: TGTGCCAGCAGCCAAGACCTACTGGGACTAGCGGGAGGGGCGCAGTTCTTC. The encoded protein is CASSQDLLGLAGGAQFF.

This rearrangement joins TRBV5-6 to TRBJ2-5; a weak D match, TRBD1 (7 bases). The CDR3 is made up of 13 amino acids. The germline gives CDR1 SGHDT, CDR2 YYEEEE. Trimming cost V 5 bases and J 4 bases, with 12 bases left between them. CDR3 protein: CASSYRGGETQYF. Here the CDR3 DNA reads TGTGCCAGCAGTTACAGGGGAGGAGAGACCCAGTACTTC.

The chain carries TRBV29-1 and TRBJ1-4; D uncertain. CDR1 and CDR2 (germline): SQVTM, ANQGSEA. The V and J ends lost 6 bases and 7 bases respectively, with 15 bases between them. This CDR3 comprises 13 residues. CDR3 DNA: TGCAGCGTGGGGAGCCGGGTAGCTGAAAAACTGTTTTTT. Its translation: CSVGSRVAEKLFF.

V is TRBV28 and J is TRBJ2-2; no definite D call. This CDR3 comprises 14 residues. Germline V gene lookup returns CDR1 MDHEN and CDR2 SYDVKM. V was shortened by 3 bases and J by 3 bases, with 8 bases between the two germline ends. The CDR3 sequence is CASSLYIYTGELFF. CDR3 in DNA: TGTGCCAGCAGTTTGTACATCTACACCGGGGAGCTGTTTTTT.